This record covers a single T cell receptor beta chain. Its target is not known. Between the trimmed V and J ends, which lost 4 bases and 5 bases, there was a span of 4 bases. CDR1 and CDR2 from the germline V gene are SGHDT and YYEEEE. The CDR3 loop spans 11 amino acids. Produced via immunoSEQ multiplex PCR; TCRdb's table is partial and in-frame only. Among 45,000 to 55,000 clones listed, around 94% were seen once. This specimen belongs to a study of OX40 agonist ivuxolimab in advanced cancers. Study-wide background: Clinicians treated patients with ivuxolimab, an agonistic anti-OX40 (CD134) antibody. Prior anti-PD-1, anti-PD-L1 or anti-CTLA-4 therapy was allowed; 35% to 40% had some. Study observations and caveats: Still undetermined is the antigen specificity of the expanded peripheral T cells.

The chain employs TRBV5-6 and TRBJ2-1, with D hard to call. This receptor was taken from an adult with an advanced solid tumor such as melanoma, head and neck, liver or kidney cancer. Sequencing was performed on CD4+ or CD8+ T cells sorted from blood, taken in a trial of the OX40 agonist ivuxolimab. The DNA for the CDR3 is TGTGCCAGCAGCCTGAACAATGAGCAGTTCTTC. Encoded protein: CASSLNNEQFF.